These 27 T cell receptor beta chains were all obtained from the same sample, sequenced in a study of blood T cell repertoires in COVID-19. Assay used: immunoSEQ multiplex PCR; TCRdb lists only in-frame clones, some missing. The sample consists of a few hundred thousand clones, under 90% of them appearing once. Sequencing input: PBMCs or T cells enriched from blood (not recorded which). These receptors all stem from a woman between 18 and 30 years old who had recovered from COVID-19.

This chain uses TRBV29-1 with TRBJ1-4, with 7 bases lining up with TRBD1. Trimming took 6 bases from V and 13 from J; bases not matched to a gene: 11. Germline V gene sequence: CDR1 SQVTM, CDR2 ANQGSEA. The CDR3 consists of 12 residues. CDR3 region: CSVALSRDRLFF. The CDR3 DNA reads TGCAGCGTCGCCCTGTCGAGGGACAGACTGTTTTTT. The full variable domain, rest sourced from reference TRBV29-1 and TRBJ1-4, is SAVISQKPSRDICQRGTSLTIQCQVDSQVTMMFWYRQQPGQSLTLIATANQGSEATYESGFVIDKFPISRPNLTFSTLTVSNMSPEDSSIYLCSVALSRDRLFFGSGTQLSVL.

The chain's CDR3 is CASTGGDRVPYEQYF. The CDR3 DNA is TGTGCCAGCACCGGGGGGGACAGGGTTCCCTACGAGCAGTACTTC. The chain recombines TRBV28 with TRBJ2-7; TRBD1 might be the D (9 bases). Germline lookup yields CDR1 MDHEN and CDR2 SYDVKM. CDR3 length: 15 amino acids. V lost 7 bases and J 2 bases, leaving 18 bases between the germline ends.

CDR3 sequence: CATKAGGNYEQYF. The CDR3 coding sequence is TGTGCCACCAAAGCGGGAGGCAATTACGAGCAGTACTTC. J is TRBJ2-7 and V is TRBV3-1 (or the pseudogene TRBV3-2); TRBD2 aligns across 9 bases. There are 13 residues in the CDR3. Germline V gives CDR1 LGHDT, CDR2 YNNKEL (reference sequence). J gave up 4 bases and V 10 bases, and 8 bases lay outside the gene matches.

The V call is TRBV6-5, the J call TRBJ1-5; perhaps TRBD1 as D (5 bases). Trimming stripped 4 bases from V and 0 bases from J, with 10 bases between. The length of the CDR3 is 15 residues. Germline V gene lookup returns CDR1 MNHEY and CDR2 SVGAGI. The chain's CDR3 is CASSSEGVSNQPQHF. The CDR3 coding sequence is TGTGCCAGCAGTTCGGAAGGGGTTAGCAATCAGCCCCAGCATTTT.

The chain is built from TRBV7-9 and TRBJ1-5; no definite D call. The CDR3 runs 14 residues. Germline CDR1 is SEHNR and CDR2 is FQNEAQ (reference sequence). Trimming took off 1 base at V and 4 bases at J, with 8 bases between the two ends. The CDR3 loop is CASSLVEGNQPQHF. Written as DNA, the CDR3 is TGTGCCAGCAGCTTAGTGGAGGGTAATCAGCCCCAGCATTTT.

In nucleotides, the CDR3 is TGTGCCAGCAACCCACAGGGGCACACCATATATTTT. This gives the protein CASNPQGHTIYF. The chain couples TRBV6-5 to TRBJ1-3; TRBD1 matches at 7 bases. Germline CDR1 is MNHEY and CDR2 is SVGAGI. The CDR3 is made up of 12 amino acids. The ends lost 7 bases at V and 8 bases at J; junction bases unmatched: 5.

The CDR3 nucleotides are TGTGCCAGCAGTGAAGAGACAGCTACAAACTATGGCTACACCTTC. It encodes CASSEETATNYGYTF. The rearrangement uses TRBV6-1 and TRBJ1-2, with a tentative D call TRBD1 (5 bases). The V and J ends lost 1 base and 2 bases respectively, with 11 bases between them. The germline CDR1 and CDR2 sequences are MNHNS and SASEGT. This CDR3 contains 15 residues.

The rearrangement uses TRBV19 and TRBJ2-3; 7 positions match TRBD2. Germline CDR1 LNHDA, CDR2 SQIVND (reference sequence). This CDR3 is 16 amino acids long. The J segment lost 1 base and the V segment lost 3 bases, leaving 7 bases of the junction unmatched. The CDR3 reads CASSIVGGFGTDTQYF. CDR3 sequence (DNA): TGTGCCAGTAGTATCGTGGGGGGGTTCGGCACAGATACGCAGTATTTT.

The chain uses TRBV3-1 (or the pseudogene TRBV3-2) and TRBJ2-3; D not certain. The V end lost 2 bases, the J end lost 3 bases, and 15 bases lay between the germline ends. The CDR3 is 16 amino acids. The germline V gene has CDR1 LGHDT and CDR2 YNNKEL (reference sequence). The CDR3 is CASSQLTDDATDTQYF. The CDR3 coding sequence is TGTGCCAGCAGCCAACTTACAGACGACGCGACAGATACGCAGTATTTT.

This chain connects TRBV7-6 to TRBJ2-7; TRBD2 agrees at 8 bases. The CDR3 has 16 residues. Germline V gene sequence: CDR1 SGHVS, CDR2 FNYEAQ. The ends lost 5 bases at V and 3 bases at J; junction bases unmatched: 12. Here the CDR3 DNA reads TGTGCCAGCAGCGTAGGACCGGGACTAGGGGGCTACGAGCAGTACTTC. This codes for CASSVGPGLGGYEQYF.

The chain employs TRBV9 and TRBJ2-5, with TRBD2 matching 11 bases. Germline lookup yields CDR1 SGDLS and CDR2 YYNGEE. The CDR3 has 16 amino acids. J was trimmed by 5 bases and V by 2 bases; bases with no gene match: 8. The CDR3 bases are TGTGCCAGCAGCGTCGTTAGCGGGGGGGTCGGGGAGACCCAGTACTTC. Translated, it gives CASSVVSGGVGETQYF.

This chain connects TRBV19 to TRBJ1-1; TRBD1 agrees at 8 bases. The CDR3 is 14 amino acids. Germline lookup yields CDR1 LNHDA and CDR2 SQIVND (reference sequence). V shed 7 bases and J 1 base; nucleotides not matched to a gene: 5. CDR3 amino acids: CASTRQGSNTEAFF. CDR3 coding DNA: TGTGCCAGTACCAGACAGGGGTCGAACACTGAAGCTTTCTTT.

This clone turned up a few times. V is TRBV5-1 and J is TRBJ2-2; D is unresolved. V lost 1 base and J lost 9, with 10 bases in between. Germline V gene data show CDR1 as SGHRS and CDR2 as YFSETQ. This CDR3 is 13 amino acids long. CDR3 loop: CASSLSVQRELFF. CDR3 nucleotide sequence: TGCGCCAGCAGCTTGAGTGTGCAGAGGGAGCTGTTTTTT.

This clone showed up just once. The chain recombines TRBV10-1 with TRBJ2-3; a weak D match, TRBD2 (6 bases). The germline V gene has CDR1 WNHNN and CDR2 SYGVQD (reference sequence). CDR3 length: 13 residues. The V end lost 5 bases, the J end lost 3 bases, and 9 bases lay between the germline ends. The CDR3 nucleotides read TGCGCCAGCAGTAGCCGGGGGACAGATACGCAGTATTTT. It is translated as CASSSRGTDTQYF.

The CDR3 nucleotides are TGTGCCAGCAGGACACCTTTAGCGGGAGGGTCTGATGAGCAGTTCTTC. Its protein product is CASRTPLAGGSDEQFF. V usage is TRBV11-2 and J usage is TRBJ2-1, with 11 bases matching TRBD2. Trimming cost V 6 bases and J 8 bases; bases outside gene matches: 12. Germline CDR1 is SGHAT and CDR2 is FQNNGV. This CDR3 comprises 16 residues.

CDR3 sequence (DNA): TGTGCCAGCAGCAAGACTAGCGGTAAGACCTACGAGCAGTACTTC. Its protein product is CASSKTSGKTYEQYF. The chain uses TRBV11-2 and TRBJ2-7; 9 nucleotides match TRBD2. V trimming: 5 bases; J trimming: 2 bases; junction bases outside the gene matches: 7. Looked up from germline, CDR1 is SGHAT and CDR2 is FQNNGV. The CDR3 is 15 residues long.

For the CDR3, the DNA is TGTGCCAGCAGCCGTCAGACACTGGTTAACACTGAAGCTTTCTTT. Encoded protein: CASSRQTLVNTEAFF. The chain is built from TRBV7-9 and TRBJ1-1; D ambiguous. Germline values: CDR1 SEHNR, CDR2 FQNEAQ (reference sequence). The CDR3 spans 15 residues. V was trimmed by 5 bases and J by 2 bases, leaving 15 bases between them. Variable domain in full (rest from reference TRBV7-9 and TRBJ1-1): DTGVSQNPRHKITKRGQNVTFRCDPISEHNRLYWYRQTLGQGPEFLTYFQNEAQLEKSRLLSDRFSAERPKGSFSTLEIQRTEQGDSAMYLCASSRQTLVNTEAFFGQGTRLTVV.

CDR3 in DNA: TGTGCCAGCAGCGTAGGACAGGGACCGGGCCAGTGGGGCTACACCTTC. This sequence encodes CASSVGQGPGQWGYTF. The chain couples TRBV9 to TRBJ1-2; 7 bases are a match to TRBD1. CDR1 and CDR2 (germline): SGDLS, YYNGEE. The junction had 13 bases not matched to a gene; V was cut back by 0 bases and J by 8 bases. The CDR3 is 16 residues long.

The chain recombines TRBV13 with TRBJ2-1; TRBD2 aligns across 8 bases. The CDR3 is 15 residues long. V gave up 5 bases and J gave up 4 bases; unmatched junction bases: 7. Germline CDR1 PRHDT, CDR2 FYEKMQ (reference sequence). The CDR3 sequence is CASSSGLASYNEQFF. In DNA form, the CDR3 reads TGTGCCAGCAGCAGTGGACTAGCCAGTTACAATGAGCAGTTCTTC.

The J gene is TRBJ2-2, the V gene TRBV7-9; D unresolved. Trimming pared 5 bases from V and 0 bases from J, leaving 10 bases between. The germline V gene has CDR1 SEHNR and CDR2 FQNEAQ (reference sequence). The length of the CDR3 is 15 residues. The CDR3 loop is CASSARFANTGELFF. CDR3 DNA: TGTGCCAGCAGCGCTAGATTCGCGAACACCGGGGAGCTGTTTTTT. Complete variable domain (other parts from reference TRBV7-9 and TRBJ2-2): DTGVSQNPRHKITKRGQNVTFRCDPISEHNRLYWYRQTLGQGPEFLTYFQNEAQLEKSRLLSDRFSAERPKGSFSTLEIQRTEQGDSAMYLCASSARFANTGELFFGEGSRLTVL.

This sequence joins TRBV6-5 and TRBJ1-2, with 8 bases that match TRBD1. This CDR3 spans 15 amino acids. V shed 3 bases, J shed 8 bases, and the junction held 11 bases outside the gene matches. CDR1 MNHEY and CDR2 SVGAGI come from the germline V gene. CDR3 loop: CASSYSRGHSQGYTF. The CDR3 DNA reads as TGTGCCAGCAGTTATTCCAGGGGGCATTCTCAAGGCTACACCTTC.

The CDR3 sequence is CAWSAGFGNTIYF. The CDR3 nucleotides read TGTGCCTGGAGTGCAGGGTTCGGAAACACCATATATTTT. The chain links TRBV30 to TRBJ1-3; D possibly corresponds to TRBD1 (5 bases). Deletions cut 1 base from V and 4 bases from J, with 8 bases between. This CDR3 is 13 amino acids long. Germline values: CDR1 GTSNPN, CDR2 SVGIG (reference sequence).

This chain joins TRBV18 and TRBJ1-2, with 7 bases aligning to TRBD1. V gave up 3 bases and J gave up 1 base; unmatched junction bases: 5. The CDR3 covers 15 residues. Germline V CDR1 and CDR2: KGHSH, LQKENI. In DNA form, the CDR3 reads TGTGCCAGCTCACCGGGGCCAGGGGGTAACTATGGCTACACCTTC. This gives the protein CASSPGPGGNYGYTF.

The chain couples TRBV21-1 to TRBJ1-1; the D call in the table, TRBD1, was not verified against the DNA. TRBV21-1 is noted as a pseudogene. The CDR3 is made up of 19 amino acids. CDR3 loop: CARKHLRGGGSSMNTEAFF. CDR3 bases: TGTGCCAGAAAGCACCTCAGGGGTGGGGGCTCGTCCATGAACACTGAAGCTTTCTTT.

CDR3 loop: CAISPDRGETQYF. The DNA of the CDR3 is TGTGCCATCAGTCCCGACAGGGGAGAGACCCAGTACTTC. V is TRBV10-3 and J is TRBJ2-5, with TRBD1 identical over 8 bases. J lost 4 bases, V lost 5 bases, and 3 bases had no gene match. Per the germline V gene, CDR1 is ENHRY and CDR2 is SYGVKD. The CDR3 sequence is 13 residues long.

DNA of the CDR3: TGTGCCAGCAGTTTAAACGGGAGGGCTGACGGGGAGCTGTTTTTT. Translation gives CASSLNGRADGELFF. V usage is TRBV28 and J usage is TRBJ2-2; 8 bases are shared with TRBD2. J gave up 7 bases and V 2 bases, and 6 bases lay outside the gene matches. Germline V gene sequence: CDR1 MDHEN, CDR2 SYDVKM. This CDR3 is built from 15 residues.

The chain has TRBV10-1 and TRBJ2-1; TRBD2 agrees at 9 bases. The length of the CDR3 is 15 residues. V dropped 3 bases and J dropped 4; count of bases not matched to a gene: 4. Germline CDR1 reads WNHNN; CDR2 reads SYGVQD (reference sequence). The DNA for the CDR3 is TGCGCCAGCAGTGATGATAGCGGGAGATACAATGAGCAGTTCTTC. The encoded protein is CASSDDSGRYNEQFF.